This paragraph reports one T cell receptor (beta chain). Its antigen is as yet unknown. The length of the CDR3 is 15 residues. Germline-derived CDR1 and CDR2 are SGHAT and FQNNGV. V lost 5 bases, J lost 1 base, and 7 bases stayed unmatched. TCRdb's copy holds only in-frame clones and misses some; the assay was immunoSEQ multiplex PCR. The sample lists fewer than 95,000 clones, approximately 93% occurring once. The data derive from a study of Tregs in tolerant kidney transplant recipients. Notes on the study in general: The most relevant donor-specific Treg TCRbeta repertoire apparently came from expansion with activated donor B cells. Biological reproducibility was not directly addressed in this study. Some patients' samples used different primers over time, so nucleotide sequences weren't comparable.

The nonmyeloablative bone marrow transplants came from related graft donors, with transient mixed chimerism. This rearrangement joins TRBV11-2 to TRBJ2-7; TRBD1 aligns across 8 bases. Source: CD4+ T cells from blood (PBMCs), taken 12 months after the transplant. This clonotype was obtained from a human patient who received a combined kidney and bone marrow transplant. Some of the T cells might come from the graft donor. The CDR3 nucleotides are TGTGCCAGCAGCAACCGCAGGGGGCGATCCTACGAGCAGTACTTC. Translation: CASSNRRGRSYEQYF.